This TCR beta chain was recovered during a study of shared T cell receptors in the human thymus. Repertoires were generated with immunoSEQ multiplex PCR, while TCRdb's copy carries only in-frame clones and drops some. The table records hundreds of thousands of clones, 80% to 90% of them present only once. Germline values: CDR1 MGHRA, CDR2 YSYEKL. The CDR3 loop spans 15 amino acids. The junction had 5 bases not matched to a gene; V was cut back by 7 bases and J by 3 bases. These records were also assigned to another study, of human thymus T cells.

Sequencing was carried out using thymocytes. This clonotype originated in a boy less than two years old with a congenital heart defect. J is TRBJ2-1 and V is TRBV4-1; TRBD2 matches 11 bases. The CDR3 region is CASNSGTSGYNEQFF. In nucleotides, the CDR3 is TGCGCCAGCAACTCCGGGACTAGCGGCTACAATGAGCAGTTCTTC.